These T cell receptor beta chains were read from a single sample in a study of T cell repertoires in cytomegalovirus infection. TCRdb re-derived calls from the reads in MiXCR, one entry per CDR3 protein. This sample has around 800,000 distinct CDR3 sequences, with approximately 30% found just once. These TCRs' antigens remain unknown. Sample: cultured CD8+ T cells from PBMCs, taken from culture after CMV antigen stimulation. The origin of the receptors is a human donor in good health (CMV status not recorded). Some clones in this sample may be carry-over from other donors' samples. CDR3s leave out the opening cysteine and the closing phenylalanine or tryptophan. The order of the fields is J gene, V gene, CDR3 protein.

>TRBJ2-1|TRBV7-9
ASSLAGGPPKNEQF
>TRBJ2-3|TRBV9
ASSVAGRNTDTQY
>TRBJ1-5|TRBV5-4
ASSPGGQSGQPQH
>TRBJ2-1|TRBV27
ASSLDPLSGVEQF
>TRBJ2-5|TRBV6-1
ASSEGGGWETQY
>TRBJ2-3|TRBV24-1
ATSEGTGGNLFRDTQY
>TRBJ2-1|TRBV12-3/TRBV12-4
ASSLGGGFLYNEQF
>TRBJ1-5|TRBV28
ASSPDRGRQPQH
>TRBJ2-7|TRBV19
ASSSWTATATYEQY
>TRBJ2-3|TRBV6-4
ASSDSTTTDTQY
>TRBJ2-6|TRBV7-4
ASNTDRGGSGANVLT
>TRBJ1-5|TRBV27
ASSLSQNSNQPQH
>TRBJ2-5|TRBV6-2/TRBV6-3
ASSLVPWETQY
>TRBJ2-6|TRBV15
ATSRDAGSTSGANVLT
>TRBJ1-3|TRBV12-3/TRBV12-4
AGRWGNTIY
>TRBJ2-1|TRBV6-5
ASSLAGGGHGEQF
>TRBJ1-1|TRBV2
VILQVQTEAF
>TRBJ2-7|TRBV27
ASSFERGSFDEQY
>TRBJ2-1|TRBV2
ATEPGQGPRDEQF
>TRBJ1-2|TRBV5-1
ASSSLGYGYT
>TRBJ2-1|TRBV11-3
ASSDFVEDSPSSYNEQF
>TRBJ1-5|TRBV4-2
ASSQEGRGSNQPQH
>TRBJ2-2|TRBV7-9
ASSTRSDSPSGELF
>TRBJ2-3|TRBV4-1
ASSQVQRGDTDTQY
>TRBJ1-2|TRBV5-1
ASSGAQVEYGYT
>TRBJ1-5|TRBV4-1
ASSQNRNSNQPQH
>TRBJ2-1|TRBV4-3
ASSHGLAGGSEQF
>TRBJ2-3|TRBV12-3/TRBV12-4
ASRPTLTDTQY
>TRBJ2-3|TRBV7-6
ASSQTGGGADTQY
>TRBJ2-2|TRBV7-6
ASSQLFGFRNTGELF
>TRBJ2-1|TRBV2
ASSETSGINEQF
>TRBJ2-6|TRBV6-5
ASSYSDLGGAGANVLT
>TRBJ2-1|TRBV3-1
ASSQEIRVHEQF
>TRBJ2-2|TRBV27
ASSSTSGGLSGELF
>TRBJ1-5|TRBV20-1
SARDALGTDYNSNQPQH
>TRBJ1-2|TRBV6-6
ASSHHPNYGYT
>TRBJ2-7|TRBV27
ASSLSIRGLYEQY
>TRBJ1-4|TRBV4-1
ASSQGGPLGLF
>TRBJ2-5|TRBV7-2
ASSLAWRGRETQY
>TRBJ1-6|TRBV6-8
ASSPTGLYNSPLH
>TRBJ1-1|TRBV13
ASSGDRGHEAF
>TRBJ2-3|TRBV7-9
ASKGQGETDTQY
>TRBJ2-1|TRBV27
ASSPGTLTYNEQF
>TRBJ1-1|TRBV10-3
AISGGPEEAF
>TRBJ2-3|TRBV6-1
ASSPRGGPPPGTDTQY
>TRBJ2-3|TRBV6-6
ASSYAAAAEGSDTQY
>TRBJ2-2|TRBV4-2
ASSQDLKGDTGELF
>TRBJ2-1|TRBV7-6
ASSSRLSNEQF
>TRBJ1-2|TRBV7-6
ASSFRDGTNYGYT
>TRBJ2-7|TRBV11-2
ASSNLGQGFHEQY
>TRBJ2-3|TRBV5-4
ASSLIPGQGTDTQY
>TRBJ2-3|TRBV6-2/TRBV6-3
ASSEPSTSGGSDTQY